This T cell receptor beta chain was retrieved from a study of identical twins. MiXCR was run by TCRdb on the 5' RACE reads, yielding one entry per CDR3 protein. The data hold roughly 750,000 distinct CDR3 sequences, with about 20% observed a single time. Germline V CDR1 and CDR2: SEHNR, FQNEAQ (reference sequence). V lost 1 base, J lost 4 bases, and 13 bases lay in between. CDR3 length: 15 amino acids. No donor was unhealthy or non-Caucasian. These data also formed part of another study, on T cells expressing NK-cell markers. According to that study: It was sorted CD3+CD56-NKG2C+, CD3+CD56+NKG2C- and CD3+CD56+NKG2C+ T cells that provided the TCR beta repertoires.

Source material: PBMCs. The sequence derives from a young woman in good health. The genes are TRBV7-9 and TRBJ1-2; D remains ambiguous. The CDR3 region has the DNA TGTGCCAGCAGCTTAGAGCCCTCAGTGAGCTATGGCTACACCTTC. Translation gives CASSLEPSVSYGYTF.